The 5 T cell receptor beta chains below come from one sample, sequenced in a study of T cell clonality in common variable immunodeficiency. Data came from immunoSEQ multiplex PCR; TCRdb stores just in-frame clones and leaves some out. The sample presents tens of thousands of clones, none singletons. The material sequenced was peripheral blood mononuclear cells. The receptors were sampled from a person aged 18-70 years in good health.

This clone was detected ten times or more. The CDR3 bases that were read are TGTGCCAGCTCACTCCAAAACTACCAAGAGACG. This translates into CASSLQNYQET. The full CDR3 is CASSLQNYQETQYF. The chain uses TRBV18 and TRBJ2-3; no firm D call. The read terminates 3 residues before the CDR3 end, so the remaining end is supplied by the germline J gene. Germline V gene sequence: CDR1 KGHSH, CDR2 LQKENI. This CDR3 has 14 amino acids.

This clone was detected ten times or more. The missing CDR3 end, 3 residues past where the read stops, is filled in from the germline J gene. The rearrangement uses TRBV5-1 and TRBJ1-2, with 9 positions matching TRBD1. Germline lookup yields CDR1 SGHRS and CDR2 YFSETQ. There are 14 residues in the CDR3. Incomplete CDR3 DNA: TGCGCCAGCAGCTTGGCCGGACAGGGGAGCGGC. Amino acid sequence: CASSLAGQGSG. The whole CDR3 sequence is CASSLAGQGSGYTF.

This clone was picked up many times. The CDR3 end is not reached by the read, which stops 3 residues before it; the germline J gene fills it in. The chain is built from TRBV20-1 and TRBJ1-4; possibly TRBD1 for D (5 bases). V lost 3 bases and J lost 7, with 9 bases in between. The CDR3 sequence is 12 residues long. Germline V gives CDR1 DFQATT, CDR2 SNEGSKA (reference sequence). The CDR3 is CSARQGGEKLFF. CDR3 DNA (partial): TGCAGTGCTAGGCAGGGTGGTGAAAAA.

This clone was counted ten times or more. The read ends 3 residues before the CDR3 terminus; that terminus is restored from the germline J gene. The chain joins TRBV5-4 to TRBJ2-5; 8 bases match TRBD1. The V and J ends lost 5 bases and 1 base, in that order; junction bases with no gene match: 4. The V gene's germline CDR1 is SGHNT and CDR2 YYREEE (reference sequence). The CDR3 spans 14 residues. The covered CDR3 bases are TGTGCCAGCAGTCTGCAGGGGGCCCAAGAGACC. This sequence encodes CASSLQGAQET. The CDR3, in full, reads CASSLQGAQETQYF.

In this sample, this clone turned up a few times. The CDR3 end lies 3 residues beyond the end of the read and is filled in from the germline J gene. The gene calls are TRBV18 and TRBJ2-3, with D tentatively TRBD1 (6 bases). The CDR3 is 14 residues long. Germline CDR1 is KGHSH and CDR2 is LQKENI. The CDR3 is CASSPLSGQETQYF. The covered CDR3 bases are TGTGCCAGCTCGCCCTTATCGGGACAAGAGACG.